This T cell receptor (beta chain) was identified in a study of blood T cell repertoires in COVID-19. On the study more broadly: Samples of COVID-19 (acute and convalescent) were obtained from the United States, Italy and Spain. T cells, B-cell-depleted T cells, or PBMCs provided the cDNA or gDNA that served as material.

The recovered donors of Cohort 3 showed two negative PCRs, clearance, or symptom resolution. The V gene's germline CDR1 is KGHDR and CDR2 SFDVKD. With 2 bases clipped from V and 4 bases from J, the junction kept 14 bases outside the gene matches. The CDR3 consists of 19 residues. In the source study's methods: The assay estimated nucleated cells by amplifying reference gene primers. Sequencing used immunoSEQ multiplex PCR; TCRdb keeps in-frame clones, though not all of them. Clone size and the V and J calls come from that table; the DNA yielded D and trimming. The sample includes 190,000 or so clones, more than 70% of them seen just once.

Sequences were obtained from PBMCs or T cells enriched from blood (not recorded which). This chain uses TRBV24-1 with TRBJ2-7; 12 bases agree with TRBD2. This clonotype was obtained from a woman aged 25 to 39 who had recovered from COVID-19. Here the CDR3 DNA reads TGTGCCACCAGTGATTACAGGCTAGCGGGAGGGAAGTTTATGTACGAGCAGTACTTC. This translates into CATSDYRLAGGKFMYEQYF.